This entry concerns a single T cell receptor (beta chain). The target antigen is unknown. This entry belongs to a study of CD8 T cells in ankylosing spondylitis. Study observations and caveats: Reported data indicate significant enrichment of disease-linked clones within matched ankylosing spondylitis synovial fluid. Made up of under ten highly homologous variants, a TCR beta motif appeared characteristic of ankylosing spondylitis blood. Clones linked to the disease showed a CD8+ phenotype. They occurred at relatively low frequencies in peripheral blood.

Trimming took 7 bases from V and 5 from J, leaving 17 bases between them. The CDR3 runs 15 residues. The germline gives CDR1 MNHNS, CDR2 SASEGT. Preparation of TCR beta libraries was done by quantitative 5'-RACE with molecular barcodes. TCRdb passed the 5' RACE reads through MiXCR, listing each CDR3 protein once. The sample lists approximately 150,000 distinct CDR3 sequences, approximately 32% occurring once. This chain joins TRBV6-1 and TRBJ2-2; a weak D match, TRBD1 (6 bases). The sequence came from a male donor with ankylosing spondylitis. Material: synovial fluid, either unsorted or a sorted T cell fraction (not recorded which). This CDR3 reads CASIPAGVGTGELFF. CDR3 bases: TGTGCCAGCATTCCCGCAGGGGTGGGGACCGGGGAGCTGTTTTTT.